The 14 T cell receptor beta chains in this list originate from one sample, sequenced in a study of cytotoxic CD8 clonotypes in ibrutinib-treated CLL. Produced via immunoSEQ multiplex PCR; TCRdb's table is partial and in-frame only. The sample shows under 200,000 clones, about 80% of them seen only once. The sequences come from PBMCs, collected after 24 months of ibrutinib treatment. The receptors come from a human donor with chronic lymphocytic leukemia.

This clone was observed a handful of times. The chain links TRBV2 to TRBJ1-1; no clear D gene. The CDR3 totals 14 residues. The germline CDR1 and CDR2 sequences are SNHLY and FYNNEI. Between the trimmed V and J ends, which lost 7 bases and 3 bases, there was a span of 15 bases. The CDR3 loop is CASNRKGVDTEAFF. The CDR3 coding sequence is TGTGCCAGCAACAGAAAGGGCGTCGACACTGAAGCTTTCTTT.

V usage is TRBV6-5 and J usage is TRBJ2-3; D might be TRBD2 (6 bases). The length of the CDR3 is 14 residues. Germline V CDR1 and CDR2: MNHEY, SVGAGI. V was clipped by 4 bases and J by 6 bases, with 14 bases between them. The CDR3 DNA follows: TGTGCCAGCAGTTCCCATTCTAGCGTTGATACGCAGTATTTT. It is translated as CASSSHSSVDTQYF.

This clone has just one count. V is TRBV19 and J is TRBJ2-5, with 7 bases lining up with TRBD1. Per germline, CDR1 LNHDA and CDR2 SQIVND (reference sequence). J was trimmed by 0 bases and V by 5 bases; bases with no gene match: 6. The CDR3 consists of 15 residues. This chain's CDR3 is CASSAQGQYQETQYF. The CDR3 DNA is TGTGCCAGTAGTGCACAGGGACAGTACCAAGAGACCCAGTACTTC.

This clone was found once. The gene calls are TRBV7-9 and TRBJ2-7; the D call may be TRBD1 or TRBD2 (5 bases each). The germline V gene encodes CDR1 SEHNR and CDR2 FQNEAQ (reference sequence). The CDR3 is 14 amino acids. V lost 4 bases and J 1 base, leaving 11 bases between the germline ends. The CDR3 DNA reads TGTGCCAGCAGCTCATCCGGGGCGTCCTACGAGCAGTACTTC. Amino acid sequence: CASSSSGASYEQYF.

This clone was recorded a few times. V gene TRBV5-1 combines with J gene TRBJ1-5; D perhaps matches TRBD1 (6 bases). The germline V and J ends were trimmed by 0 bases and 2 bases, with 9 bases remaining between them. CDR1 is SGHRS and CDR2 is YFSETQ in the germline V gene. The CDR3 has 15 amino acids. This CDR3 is CASSLAPGGNQPQHF. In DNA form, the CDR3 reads TGCGCCAGCAGCTTGGCCCCAGGGGGCAATCAGCCCCAGCATTTT.

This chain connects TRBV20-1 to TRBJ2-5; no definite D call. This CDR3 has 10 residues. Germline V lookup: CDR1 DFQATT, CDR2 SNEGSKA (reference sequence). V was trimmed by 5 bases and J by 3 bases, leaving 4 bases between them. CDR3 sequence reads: CSAQKETQYF. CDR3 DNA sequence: TGCAGTGCTCAAAAAGAGACCCAGTACTTC.

The CDR3 protein is CASGGQASYNSPLHF. The CDR3 DNA sequence: TGTGCCAGCGGGGGACAGGCGTCATATAATTCACCCCTCCACTTT. The gene calls are TRBV2 and TRBJ1-6; 8 bases line up with TRBD1. The CDR3 is 15 residues long. Germline V CDR1 and CDR2: SNHLY, FYNNEI. V shed 8 bases, J shed 4 bases, and the junction held 7 bases outside the gene matches.

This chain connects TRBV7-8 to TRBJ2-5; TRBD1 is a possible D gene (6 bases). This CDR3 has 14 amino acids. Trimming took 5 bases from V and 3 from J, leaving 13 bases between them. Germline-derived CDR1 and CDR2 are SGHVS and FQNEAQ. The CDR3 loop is CASSPPHREETQYF. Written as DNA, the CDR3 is TGTGCCAGCAGCCCACCCCACAGGGAAGAGACCCAGTACTTC.

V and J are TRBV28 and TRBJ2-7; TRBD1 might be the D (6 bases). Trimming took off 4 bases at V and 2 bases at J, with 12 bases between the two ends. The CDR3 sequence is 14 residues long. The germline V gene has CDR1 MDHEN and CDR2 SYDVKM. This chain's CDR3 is CASSSYRDTYEQYF. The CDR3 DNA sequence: TGTGCCAGCAGTTCGTACAGGGATACCTACGAGCAGTACTTC.

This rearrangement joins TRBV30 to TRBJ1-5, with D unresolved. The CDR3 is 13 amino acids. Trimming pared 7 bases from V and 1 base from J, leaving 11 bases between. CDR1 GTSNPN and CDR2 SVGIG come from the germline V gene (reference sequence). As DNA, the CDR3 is TGTGCCTACTCGGGGTTGAGCAATCAGCCCCAGCATTTT. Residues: CAYSGLSNQPQHF.

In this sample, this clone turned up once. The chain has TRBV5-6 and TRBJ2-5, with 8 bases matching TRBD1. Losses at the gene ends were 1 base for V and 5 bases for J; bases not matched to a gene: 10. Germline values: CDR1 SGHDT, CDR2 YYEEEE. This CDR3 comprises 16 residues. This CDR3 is CASSLIGGQGGETQYF. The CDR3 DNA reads TGTGCCAGCAGCTTGATAGGAGGACAGGGAGGCGAGACCCAGTACTTC.

The CDR3 region is CSVVPGLAGGVATQYF. The CDR3 nucleotides are TGCAGCGTAGTCCCGGGGCTAGCGGGGGGGGTAGCTACGCAGTATTTT. The V gene is TRBV29-1, the J gene TRBJ2-3; TRBD2 matches at 12 bases. J lost 8 bases, V lost 6 bases, and 15 bases had no gene match. From germline, CDR1 is SQVTM and CDR2 ANQGSEA. This CDR3 has 16 residues.

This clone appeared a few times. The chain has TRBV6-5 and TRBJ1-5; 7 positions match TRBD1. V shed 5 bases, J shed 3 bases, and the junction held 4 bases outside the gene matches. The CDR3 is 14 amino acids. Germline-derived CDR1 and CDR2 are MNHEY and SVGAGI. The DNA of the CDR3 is TGTGCCAGCAGTAACGGACAGGTCAATCAGCCCCAGCATTTT. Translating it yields CASSNGQVNQPQHF.

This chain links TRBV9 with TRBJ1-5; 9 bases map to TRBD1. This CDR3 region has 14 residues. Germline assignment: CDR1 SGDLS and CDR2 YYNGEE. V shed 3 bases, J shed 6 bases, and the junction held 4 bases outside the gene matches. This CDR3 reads CASSGGQGRQPQHF. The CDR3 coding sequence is TGTGCCAGCAGCGGGGGACAGGGACGTCAGCCCCAGCATTTT.